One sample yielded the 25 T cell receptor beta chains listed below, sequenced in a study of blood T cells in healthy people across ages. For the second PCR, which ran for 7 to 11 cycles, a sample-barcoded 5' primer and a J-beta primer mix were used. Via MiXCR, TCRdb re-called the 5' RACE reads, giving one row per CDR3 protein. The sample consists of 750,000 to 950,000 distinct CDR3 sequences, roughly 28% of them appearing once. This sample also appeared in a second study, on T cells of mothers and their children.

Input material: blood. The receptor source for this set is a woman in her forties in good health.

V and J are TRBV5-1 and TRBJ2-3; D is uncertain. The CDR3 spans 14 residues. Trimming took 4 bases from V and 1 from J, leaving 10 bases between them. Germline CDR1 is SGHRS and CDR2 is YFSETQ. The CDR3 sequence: CASSATWGTDTQYF. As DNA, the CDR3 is TGCGCCAGCAGCGCGACTTGGGGCACAGATACGCAGTATTTT.

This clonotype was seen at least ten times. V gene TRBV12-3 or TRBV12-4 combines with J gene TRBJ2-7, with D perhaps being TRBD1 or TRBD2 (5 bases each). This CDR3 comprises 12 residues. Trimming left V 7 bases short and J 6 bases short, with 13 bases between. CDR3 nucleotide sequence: TGTGCCAGCACCCCGGGACGTGTCGAGCAGTACTTC. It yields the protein CASTPGRVEQYF.

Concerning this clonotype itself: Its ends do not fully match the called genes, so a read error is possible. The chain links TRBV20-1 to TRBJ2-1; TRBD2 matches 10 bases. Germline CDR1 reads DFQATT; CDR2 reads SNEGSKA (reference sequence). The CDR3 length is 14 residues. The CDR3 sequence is CSARDPSGSNEQFF. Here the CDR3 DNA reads TGCAGTGCCAGAGATCCTAGCGGGAGTAATGAGCAGTTCTTC.

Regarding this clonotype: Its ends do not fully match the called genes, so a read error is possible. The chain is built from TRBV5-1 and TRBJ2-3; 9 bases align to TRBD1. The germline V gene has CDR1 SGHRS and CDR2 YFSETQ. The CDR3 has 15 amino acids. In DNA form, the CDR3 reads TGCGTCAGCAGCGAACAGGGGGCTCAAACAGATACGCAGTATTTT. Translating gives CVSSEQGAQTDTQYF.

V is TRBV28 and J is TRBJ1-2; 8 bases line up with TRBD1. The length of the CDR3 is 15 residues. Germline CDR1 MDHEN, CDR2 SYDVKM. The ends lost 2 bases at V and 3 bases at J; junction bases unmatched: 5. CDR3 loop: CASSLIGTGHYGYTF. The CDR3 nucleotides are TGTGCCAGCAGTTTAATCGGGACAGGTCACTATGGCTACACCTTC.

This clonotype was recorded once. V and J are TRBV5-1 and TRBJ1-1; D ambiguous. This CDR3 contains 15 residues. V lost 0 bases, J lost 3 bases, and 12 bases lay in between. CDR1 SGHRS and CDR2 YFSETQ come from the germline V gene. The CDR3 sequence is CASSLGQRPDTEAFF. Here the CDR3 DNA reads TGCGCCAGCAGCTTGGGACAAAGGCCCGACACTGAAGCTTTCTTT. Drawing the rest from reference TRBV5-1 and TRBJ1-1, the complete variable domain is KAGVTQTPRYLIKTRGQQVTLSCSPISGHRSVSWYQQTPGQGLQFLFEYFSETQRNKGNFPGRFSGRQFSNSRSEMNVSTLELGDSALYLCASSLGQRPDTEAFFGQGTRLTVV.

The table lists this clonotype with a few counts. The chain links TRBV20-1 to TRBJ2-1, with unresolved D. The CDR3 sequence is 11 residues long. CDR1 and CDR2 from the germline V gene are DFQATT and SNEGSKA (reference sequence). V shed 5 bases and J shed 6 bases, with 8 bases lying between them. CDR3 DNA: TGCAGTGCTGCCCCAGGCAATGAGCAGTTCTTC. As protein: CSAAPGNEQFF.

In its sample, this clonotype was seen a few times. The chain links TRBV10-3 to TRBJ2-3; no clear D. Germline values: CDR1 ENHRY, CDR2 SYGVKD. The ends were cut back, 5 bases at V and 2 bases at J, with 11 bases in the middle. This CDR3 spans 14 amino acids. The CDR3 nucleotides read TGTGCCATCAGTAAGACATCCACCACAGATACGCAGTATTTT. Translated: CAISKTSTTDTQYF.

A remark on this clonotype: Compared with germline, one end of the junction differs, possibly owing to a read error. The CDR3 DNA sequence: TGTGCCGGCAGCGCCGAAGGACGGCCCACAGATGCGCAGTATTTT. This sequence encodes CAGSAEGRPTDAQYF. The chain employs TRBV9 and TRBJ2-3; D not resolved. CDR1 and CDR2 from the germline V gene are SGDLS and YYNGEE. This CDR3 comprises 15 residues.

DNA for the CDR3: TGCGCCAGCAGCTTGGCCGCAGGGGCGGGCACAGATACGCAGTATTTT. Protein sequence: CASSLAAGAGTDTQYF. The chain uses TRBV5-1 and TRBJ2-3; possibly TRBD1 for D (6 bases). Trimming pared 0 bases from V and 1 base from J, leaving 12 bases between. Germline V lookup: CDR1 SGHRS, CDR2 YFSETQ. This CDR3 spans 16 amino acids.

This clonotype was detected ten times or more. Written as DNA, the CDR3 is TGCGCCAGCAGCCAAGGGGCAGGGGGCGTCTACGAGCAGTACTTC. It codes for CASSQGAGGVYEQYF. The chain has TRBV4-1 and TRBJ2-7; the match to TRBD1 covers 8 bases. This CDR3 is built from 15 residues. The V and J ends lost 1 base and 3 bases, in that order; junction bases with no gene match: 5. The germline V gene encodes CDR1 MGHRA and CDR2 YSYEKL.

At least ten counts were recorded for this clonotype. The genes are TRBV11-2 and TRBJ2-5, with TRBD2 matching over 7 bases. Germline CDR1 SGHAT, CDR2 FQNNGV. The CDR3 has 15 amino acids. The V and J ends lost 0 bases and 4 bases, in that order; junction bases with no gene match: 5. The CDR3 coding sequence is TGTGCCAGCAGCTTAGATTGGACTAGTGTAGAGACCCAGTACTTC. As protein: CASSLDWTSVETQYF. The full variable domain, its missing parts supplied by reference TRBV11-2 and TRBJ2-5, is EAGVAQSPRYKIIEKRQSVAFWCNPISGHATLYWYQQILGQGPKLLIQFQNNGVVDDSQLPKDRFSAERLKGVDSTLKIQPAKLEDSAVYLCASSLDWTSVETQYFGPGTRLLVL.

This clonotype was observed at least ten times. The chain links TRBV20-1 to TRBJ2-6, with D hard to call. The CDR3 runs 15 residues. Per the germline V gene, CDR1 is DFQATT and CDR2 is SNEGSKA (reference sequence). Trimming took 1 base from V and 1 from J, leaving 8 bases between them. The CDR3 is CSARGEQSGANVLTF. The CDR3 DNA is TGCAGTGCTAGAGGGGAACAGTCTGGGGCCAACGTCCTGACTTTC.

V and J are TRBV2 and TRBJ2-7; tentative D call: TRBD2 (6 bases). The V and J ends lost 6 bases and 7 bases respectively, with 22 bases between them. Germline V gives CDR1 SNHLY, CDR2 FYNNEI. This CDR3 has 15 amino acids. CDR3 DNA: TGTGCCAGCAGCAGGATTGGGGGTGGGACTTATGAGCAGTACTTC. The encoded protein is CASSRIGGGTYEQYF.

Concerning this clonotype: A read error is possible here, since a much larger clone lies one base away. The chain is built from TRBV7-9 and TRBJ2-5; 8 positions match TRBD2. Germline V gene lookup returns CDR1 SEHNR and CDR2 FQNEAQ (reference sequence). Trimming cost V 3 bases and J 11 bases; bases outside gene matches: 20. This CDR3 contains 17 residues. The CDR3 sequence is CASSFLPSSGEYNEQYF. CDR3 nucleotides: TGTGCCAGCAGCTTCCTGCCGAGTAGCGGGGAGTACAATGAGCAGTACTTC.

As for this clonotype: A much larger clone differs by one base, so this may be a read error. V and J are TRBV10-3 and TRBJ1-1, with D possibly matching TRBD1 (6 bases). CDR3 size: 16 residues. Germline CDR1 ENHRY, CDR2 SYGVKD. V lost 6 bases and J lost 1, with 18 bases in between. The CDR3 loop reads CAIRGARGPKNTEAFF. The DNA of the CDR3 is TGTGCCATCAGGGGAGCCAGGGGCCCCAAGAACACTGAAGCTTTCTTT.

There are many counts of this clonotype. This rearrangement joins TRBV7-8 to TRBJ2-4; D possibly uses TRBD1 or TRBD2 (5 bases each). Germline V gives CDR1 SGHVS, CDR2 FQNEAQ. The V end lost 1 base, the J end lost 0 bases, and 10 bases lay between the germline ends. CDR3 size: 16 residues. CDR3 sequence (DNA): TGTGCCAGCAGCTTAGGGGGGTTACTAGCCAAAAACATTCAGTACTTC. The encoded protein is CASSLGGLLAKNIQYF.

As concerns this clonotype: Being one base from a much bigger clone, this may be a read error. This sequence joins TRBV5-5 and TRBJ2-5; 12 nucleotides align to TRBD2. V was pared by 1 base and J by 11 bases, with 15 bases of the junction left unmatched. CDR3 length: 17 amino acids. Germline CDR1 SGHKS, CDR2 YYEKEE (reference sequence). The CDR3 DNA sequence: TGTGCCAGCAGCTTGAGCTCTAGCGGGGGGGTTTGGGATGAGCAGTACTTC. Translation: CASSLSSSGGVWDEQYF.

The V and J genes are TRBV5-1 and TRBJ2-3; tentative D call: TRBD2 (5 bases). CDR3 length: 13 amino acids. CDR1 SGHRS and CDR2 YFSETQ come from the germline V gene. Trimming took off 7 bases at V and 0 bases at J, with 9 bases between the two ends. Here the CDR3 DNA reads TGCGCCAGCGCGACGGGGAGCACAGATACGCAGTATTTT. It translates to CASATGSTDTQYF.

CDR3 bases: TGCAGCGTTGAGTTGGATGGTGAGACCCAGTACTTC. Translating it yields CSVELDGETQYF. The chain joins TRBV29-1 to TRBJ2-5; no clear D. The CDR3 runs to 12 residues. Between the trimmed V and J ends, which lost 3 bases and 5 bases, there was a span of 10 bases. Looked up from germline, CDR1 is SQVTM and CDR2 is ANQGSEA.

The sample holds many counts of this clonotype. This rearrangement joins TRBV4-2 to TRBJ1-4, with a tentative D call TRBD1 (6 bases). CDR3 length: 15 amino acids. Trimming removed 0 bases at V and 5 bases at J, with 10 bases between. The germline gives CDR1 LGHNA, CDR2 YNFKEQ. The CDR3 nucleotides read TGTGCCAGCAGCCAAGAGGTCACAGGGAATGAAAAACTGTTTTTT. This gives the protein CASSQEVTGNEKLFF.

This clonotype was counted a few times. This chain's CDR3 is CATKFGSGRGWGQPQHF. CDR3 nucleotide sequence: TGTGCCACCAAGTTTGGGTCGGGGAGAGGGTGGGGTCAGCCCCAGCATTTT. The chain has TRBV28 and TRBJ1-5, with D hard to call. From germline, CDR1 is MDHEN and CDR2 SYDVKM. The CDR3 consists of 17 residues. Trimming left V 10 bases short and J 6 bases short, with 28 bases between.

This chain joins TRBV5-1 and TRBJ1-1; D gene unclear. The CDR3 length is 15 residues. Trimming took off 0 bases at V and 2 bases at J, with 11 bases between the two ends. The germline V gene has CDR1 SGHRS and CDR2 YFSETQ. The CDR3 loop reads CASSLGPSTNTEAFF. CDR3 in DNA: TGCGCCAGCAGCTTGGGGCCCAGCACAAACACTGAAGCTTTCTTT.

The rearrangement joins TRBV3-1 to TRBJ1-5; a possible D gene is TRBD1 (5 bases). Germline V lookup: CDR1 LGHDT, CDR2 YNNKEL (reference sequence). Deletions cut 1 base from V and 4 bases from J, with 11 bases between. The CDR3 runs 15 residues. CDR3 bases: TGTGCCAGCAGCCAAGGGCGGGGACTTAATCAGCCCCAGCATTTT. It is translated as CASSQGRGLNQPQHF.

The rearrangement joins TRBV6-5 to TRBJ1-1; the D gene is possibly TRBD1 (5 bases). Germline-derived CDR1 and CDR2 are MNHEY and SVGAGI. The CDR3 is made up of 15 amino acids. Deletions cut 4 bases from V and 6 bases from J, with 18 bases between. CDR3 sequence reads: CASSSSHRFGAEAFF. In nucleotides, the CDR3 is TGTGCCAGCAGTTCAAGTCACAGGTTTGGGGCTGAAGCTTTCTTT.